These T cell receptor beta chains were read from a single sample in a study of shared clonotypes between healthy human individuals. Libraries were prepared by immunoSEQ multiplex PCR; TCRdb keeps only in-frame clonotypes and omits some of them. Of some 2.4 million clones in the sample, roughly 93% were seen once. The sequenced material came from naive CD4+ T cells from PBMCs. Source of these receptors: a man aged 18-30 years in good health. Some clones in this sample may be carry-over from other donors' samples. The CDR3 runs from the conserved cysteine through the conserved F or W. The order of the fields is J gene, D gene, V gene, CDR3 length, clone size, CDR3 protein, CDR3 DNA. D genes are given only for firm matches. Clone sizes are given selectively: once, few, many, or a class where the clone is expanded.

>TRBJ1-1|TRBD1|TRBV5-1|14|NA
CASSLADRVTEAFF
TGCGCCAGCAGCTTGGCGGACAGGGTGACTGAAGCTTTCTTT
>TRBJ1-2|NA|TRBV7-9|13|NA
CASSFGLNYGYTF
TGTGCCAGCAGCTTCGGACTTAACTATGGCTACACCTTC
>TRBJ2-1|TRBD2|TRBV4-3|16|NA
CASSQEFQREENEQFF
TGCGCCAGCAGCCAAGAGTTCCAGCGGGAGGAGAATGAGCAGTTCTTC
>TRBJ1-4|NA|TRBV5-5|16|NA
CASSLGDFNQGEKLFF
TGTGCCAGCAGCTTGGGGGACTTCAACCAAGGGGAAAAACTGTTTTTT
>TRBJ1-4|NA|TRBV5-6|15|NA
CASSLAGPGREKLFF
TGTGCCAGCAGCTTGGCCGGCCCCGGCCGTGAAAAACTGTTTTTT
>TRBJ2-2|TRBD1|TRBV5-4|15|NA
CASSSRQGATGELFF
TGTGCCAGCAGCTCCAGACAGGGGGCGACCGGGGAGCTGTTTTTT
>TRBJ2-2|NA|TRBV28|16|NA
CASSPAWGAKTGELFF
TGTGCCAGCAGTCCGGCATGGGGGGCGAAGACCGGGGAGCTGTTTTTT
>TRBJ1-2|TRBD1|TRBV9|13|NA
CASRGQANYGYTF
TGTGCCAGCAGGGGACAGGCTAACTATGGCTACACCTTC
>TRBJ2-5|NA|TRBV7-8|16|NA
CASSLVGSTAQETQYF
TGTGCCAGCAGCTTAGTAGGTAGTACAGCCCAAGAGACCCAGTACTTC
>TRBJ2-3|NA|TRBV6-5|15|NA
CASSYRGPTTDTQYF
TGTGCCAGCAGTTATCGTGGTCCCACCACAGATACGCAGTATTTT
>TRBJ1-5|NA|TRBV28|16|NA
CASSFRDFLSNQPQHF
TGTGCCAGCAGTTTTAGGGACTTTCTCTCCAATCAGCCCCAGCATTTT
>TRBJ1-2|NA|TRBV27|14|few
CASSPNREAFGYTF
TGTGCCAGCAGCCCAAACAGGGAGGCGTTTGGCTACACCTTC
>TRBJ1-1|NA|TRBV18|15|NA
CASSPLAGTGSEAFF
TGTGCCAGCTCACCCCTTGCTGGGACCGGGTCTGAAGCTTTCTTT
>TRBJ2-5|NA|TRBV5-1|11|once
CASSNTETQYF
TGCGCCAGCAGCAATACAGAGACCCAGTACTTC
>TRBJ2-1|TRBD2|TRBV19|12|NA
CASSIGGVEQFF
TGTGCCAGTAGTATTGGGGGGGTTGAGCAGTTCTTC
>TRBJ1-4|NA|TRBV5-5|14|NA
CASSGRRTNEKLFF
TGTGCCAGCAGCGGAAGACGGACGAATGAAAAACTGTTTTTT
>TRBJ1-6|NA|TRBV4-1|15|NA
CASSPITGRYSPLHF
TGCGCCAGCAGCCCCATAACAGGGAGGTATTCACCCCTCCACTTT
>TRBJ2-1|TRBD2|TRBV4-1|17|NA
CASSQRGASGRVNEQFF
TGCGCCAGCAGCCAACGGGGGGCCAGCGGGAGGGTAAATGAGCAGTTCTTC
>TRBJ1-2|NA|TRBV28|13|NA
CASSLLTDYGYTF
TGTGCCAGCAGTCTCTTGACAGACTATGGCTACACCTTC
>TRBJ1-1|NA|TRBV6-5|11|few
CASSYLGEAFF
TGTGCCAGCAGTTACTTGGGTGAAGCTTTCTTT
>TRBJ2-4|NA|TRBV7-8|13|NA
CASSAGRGDIQYF
TGTGCCAGCAGCGCAGGGAGAGGGGACATTCAGTACTTC
>TRBJ2-3|NA|TRBV5-6|16|NA
CASSLGGSGFTDTQYF
TGTGCCAGCAGCTTGGGGGGTAGCGGATTCACAGATACGCAGTATTTT
>TRBJ2-3|TRBD2|TRBV5-1|16|once
CASSVAGGPGTDTQYF
TGCGCCAGCAGCGTAGCGGGAGGGCCAGGGACAGATACGCAGTATTTT
>TRBJ1-4|NA|TRBV28|16|NA
CASSFGPPPTNEKLFF
TGTGCCAGCAGTTTCGGCCCTCCTCCGACTAATGAAAAACTGTTTTTT
>TRBJ2-1|NA|TRBV2|13|once
CASSQRGSNEQFF
TGTGCCAGCAGTCAGAGAGGGAGCAATGAGCAGTTCTTC
>TRBJ2-7|NA|TRBV5-1|13|once
CASSFSGPTEQYF
TGCGCCAGCAGCTTCTCCGGGCCCACAGAGCAGTACTTC
>TRBJ2-1|NA|TRBV10-1|17|NA
CASSESSFGDIYNEQFF
TGCGCCAGCAGTGAGTCGAGTTTTGGCGACATATACAATGAGCAGTTCTTC
>TRBJ1-6|NA|TRBV28|15|NA
CASSFFQIDNSPLHF
TGTGCCAGCAGTTTTTTCCAAATAGATAATTCACCCCTCCACTTT
>TRBJ1-6|NA|TRBV28|13|NA
CASSLQGQGLLHF
TGTGCCAGCAGTTTACAAGGGCAGGGGCTCCTCCACTTT
>TRBJ2-3|NA|TRBV7-2|12|NA
CASSSGTETQYF
TGTGCCAGCAGCTCTGGGACGGAAACGCAGTATTTT
>TRBJ2-3|TRBD1|TRBV30|15|NA
CARSGQGPLWNTQYF
TGTGCCAGATCGGGACAGGGCCCTTTGTGGAATACGCAGTATTTT
>TRBJ2-1|NA|TRBV5-1|13|once
CASGVESYNEQFF
TGCGCCAGCGGGGTAGAGTCCTACAATGAGCAGTTCTTC
>TRBJ2-5|TRBD1|TRBV2|13|NA
CASIGDRGETQYF
TGTGCCAGCATTGGGGACAGGGGAGAGACCCAGTACTTC
>TRBJ1-2|NA|TRBV14|15|once
CASSQDYTGIYGYTF
TGTGCCAGCAGCCAAGATTATACAGGGATCTATGGCTACACCTTC
>TRBJ2-5|NA|TRBV19|16|NA
CASSKITGGGQETQYF
TGTGCCAGTAGTAAAATCACAGGAGGGGGGCAAGAGACCCAGTACTTC
>TRBJ1-2|TRBD1|TRBV18|13|NA
CASSVDREGGYTF
TGTGCCAGCTCGGTTGACAGGGAGGGAGGCTACACCTTC
>TRBJ2-7|TRBD1|TRBV5-4|15|NA
CASSPGTGGTYEQYF
TGTGCCAGCAGCCCCGGGACAGGTGGAACCTACGAGCAGTACTTC
>TRBJ2-1|TRBD2|TRBV6-5|16|NA
CASSYHASGSYNEQFF
TGTGCCAGCAGTTACCACGCTAGCGGGAGTTACAATGAGCAGTTCTTC
>TRBJ2-1|TRBD2|TRBV27|16|NA
CASSRGPKREVFEQFF
TGTGCCAGCAGCCGTGGGCCTAAGCGGGAGGTATTTGAGCAGTTCTTC
>TRBJ1-1|NA|TRBV7-9|14|NA
CASSLVQFDTEAFF
TGTGCCAGCAGCTTAGTCCAGTTCGACACTGAAGCTTTCTTT
>TRBJ1-2|NA|TRBV28|13|NA
CASSMGGDYGYTF
TGTGCCAGCAGTATGGGAGGCGACTATGGCTACACCTTC
>TRBJ2-5|NA|TRBV25-1|13|NA
CASRGREQETQYF
TGTGCCAGCAGAGGTCGGGAACAAGAGACCCAGTACTTC
>TRBJ2-7|NA|TRBV7-9|13|NA
CASRRTASYEQYF
TGTGCCAGCCGAAGGACAGCGAGCTACGAGCAGTACTTC
>TRBJ2-3|NA|TRBV28|16|NA
CASSFGGGVGEDTQYF
TGTGCCAGCAGTTTTGGAGGGGGCGTTGGGGAAGATACGCAGTATTTT
>TRBJ2-3|TRBD2|TRBV11-3|15|NA
CASSRTSGRPDTQYF
TGTGCCAGCAGTCGGACTAGCGGGAGACCAGATACGCAGTATTTT
>TRBJ1-4|NA|TRBV6-1|17|NA
CASSALQGVGTNEKLFF
TGTGCCAGCAGTGCGTTACAGGGTGTGGGCACTAATGAAAAACTGTTTTTT